This T cell receptor (beta chain) appears in the sequencing data of a study of Ad26.COV2.S vaccination and SARS-CoV-2 variants (dated by TCRdb to the early 2020s). Concerning the study at large: TCRbeta repertoire sequencing was used to assess the specificity and breadth of SARS-CoV-2-reactive T cell receptors after Ad26.COV2.S vaccination. A total of 32 samples were included in the TCR-sequenced set, comprising around 19 Ad26.COV2.S vaccine recipients, 5 placebo recipients and 8 SARS-CoV-2 convalescent individuals.

The sample's time point, from its label and the paper: individuals recovered from natural SARS-CoV-2 infection. Summary of the overall study and its limitations: It was noted by the authors that total T cell responses may have been underestimated by the TCR breadth and depth analyses. After vaccination, substantial breadth of spike-specific CD8+ and CD4+ T cell responses was reported. Spike-specific TCR breadth was higher in Ad26.COV2.S recipients than in placebo recipients (P = 0.0014). Vaccine and placebo recipients had similar non-spike TCR breadth, a finding consistent with the vaccine containing only spike.

Of note for this clone: This receptor's antigen is unknown. It has no much larger one-base neighbor in the sample; base qualities were not kept.

Inclusive of the bounding cysteine and phenylalanine, the CDR3 is 14 residues long. The retained sequence is limited to the CDR3, 42 bases, with the frame set at the first base. For this chain, trimming is 6 bases at the V end and 6 bases at the J end, and the number of junction bases without a gene match is 6. The germline V gene (reference sequence) specifies SEHNR as CDR1 and FQNEAQ as CDR2. TCRbeta CDR3 regions were sequenced with the immunoSEQ Assay. After extraction, genomic DNA underwent amplification by bias-controlled multiplex PCR, followed by high-throughput sequencing. The study's processing was this. To quantify the absolute abundance of each unique TCRbeta CDR3 region, sequences were collapsed and filtered. T cell fraction was estimated by normalizing TCRbeta template counts to usable DNA, which was measured by amplifying reference genes present in all nucleated cells. Repertoire TCRs were annotated as SARS-CoV-2-specific when V gene, CDR3 amino acid sequence and J gene were exactly matched to a known reactive TCR set. The reference SARS-CoV-2 TCR set was obtained from MIRA and was filtered for enrichment in COVID-19-positive ImmuneCODE repertoires, whereby public or cross-reactive TCRs were removed. Based on the MIRA antigens, annotated TCRs were further analysed at the level of specific ORF or position within ORF. Breadth was defined as the number of annotated unique rearrangements divided by the total number of unique productive rearrangements, and depth was defined as the summed frequency of the annotated unique rearrangements. Group comparisons of TCR breadth used two-sided Wilcoxon rank-sum tests. The table was pulled from immuneACCESS by TCRdb, which kept in-frame rearrangements only. Such tables lose some clones; where checked, under half of the loss comes from unresolved V genes, and the rest has no known cause. V and J calls and clone size are given by that table; D and trimming were obtained from the DNA. This sample holds around 86,000 clones; under 90% were observed only once. Of the sample, approximately 16% is held by the ten largest clones.

This TCR was recovered from a human donor who had recovered from COVID-19. The chain uses TRBV7-9 and TRBJ1-5, with 9 bases aligning to TRBD1. The sequencing here drew on peripheral blood, taken after recovery from COVID-19. The DNA reads TGTGCCAGCAGTACAGGGGGCGCGGGTCAGCCCCAGCATTTT. It is translated as CASSTGGAGQPQHF.